The next 29 T cell receptor beta chains were all read from a single sample in a study of blood T cells in healthy people across ages (dated by TCRdb to about 2015). Library generation was performed with 5' RACE. This sample was sequenced with an Illumina HiSeq 2500. A second PCR of about 7 to 12 cycles was run with a J-beta primer mix and a sample-barcoded 5' primer. In TCRdb, the public reads were trimmed at Q25 with fastp and aligned with MiXCR, with productive beta chains retained. Identical CDR3 protein sequences are pooled into one entry, listed with their most common genes and DNA. The table for this sample lists 1.6 million or so distinct CDR3 sequences; roughly a third of them were counted only once. The ten largest clones take up about 11% of the sample. Sequencing was carried out using blood. These receptors were taken from a woman in her 30s in good health.

The chain recombines TRBV20-1 with TRBJ1-1; weak D call: TRBD1 (5 bases). V lost 1 base and J 0 bases, leaving 27 bases between the germline ends. The CDR3 totals 20 residues. Per germline, CDR1 DFQATT and CDR2 SNEGSKA (reference sequence). The CDR3 bases are TGCAGTGCTAGAGCCGTGGACCGCTCTAGATCCGGGACTATGAACACTGAAGCTTTCTTT. Protein product: CSARAVDRSRSGTMNTEAFF.

This clonotype has a handful of counts. J is TRBJ2-3 and V is TRBV14; D is perhaps TRBD1 or TRBD2 (6 bases each). The germline V gene has CDR1 SGHDN and CDR2 FVKESK. Trimming stripped 4 bases from V and 0 bases from J, with 14 bases between. The length of the CDR3 is 16 residues. CDR3 coding DNA: TGTGCCAGCAGCCGAACTAGGGGGGAAAGCACAGATACGCAGTATTTT. This encodes CASSRTRGESTDTQYF.

Only a few counts were recorded for this clonotype. The V gene is TRBV3-1, the J gene TRBJ2-3; 15 positions match TRBD2. Germline V gives CDR1 LGHDT, CDR2 YNNKEL (reference sequence). Trimming took 4 bases from V and 6 from J; bases not matched to a gene: 5. This CDR3 has 16 amino acids. The CDR3 bases are TGTGCCAGCAGCCCGGGGACTAGCGGGGGGAGGGATACGCAGTATTTT. Translated: CASSPGTSGGRDTQYF.

In this sample, this clonotype turned up a few times. V is TRBV6-2 or TRBV6-3 and J is TRBJ2-4; the D gene is possibly TRBD1 (7 bases). Trimming pared 4 bases from V and 6 bases from J, leaving 16 bases between. Germline CDR1 reads MNHEY; CDR2 reads SVGEGT. This CDR3 has 15 amino acids. CDR3 nucleotide sequence: TGTGCCAGCAGTTCCGGCGGGACAGCGACAAACATTCAGTACTTC. Translating gives CASSSGGTATNIQYF.

This chain uses TRBV20-1 with TRBJ2-1; 8 positions match TRBD2. This CDR3 has 17 amino acids. Germline lookup yields CDR1 DFQATT and CDR2 SNEGSKA (reference sequence). The V and J ends lost 4 bases and 0 bases, in that order; junction bases with no gene match: 11. CDR3 sequence: CSATGGADGNSYNEQFF. In nucleotides, the CDR3 is TGCAGTGCTACCGGGGGGGCCGATGGTAACTCCTACAATGAGCAGTTCTTC.

Concerning this clonotype itself: The junction does not match germline at one end; this may be a read error. This chain uses TRBV18 with TRBJ1-5; 10 nucleotides line up with TRBD1. Germline lookup yields CDR1 KGHSH and CDR2 LQKENI. The CDR3 is made up of 15 amino acids. The CDR3 sequence is CTSSPGQGRDQPQHF. The CDR3, as DNA: TGTACCAGCTCCCCGGGACAGGGGAGAGATCAGCCCCAGCATTTT.

This clonotype has a handful of counts. This chain uses TRBV20-1 with TRBJ2-5; 8 nucleotides line up with TRBD2. The CDR3 contains 12 residues. The germline V gene has CDR1 DFQATT and CDR2 SNEGSKA (reference sequence). Losses at the gene ends were 3 bases for V and 6 bases for J; bases not matched to a gene: 3. The CDR3 is CSASGGVQTQYF. The CDR3 nucleotides are TGCAGTGCTAGCGGGGGGGTTCAGACCCAGTACTTC.

This clonotype was counted only a few times. V and J are TRBV28 and TRBJ1-4, with D perhaps TRBD1 (6 bases). The germline V and J ends were trimmed by 7 bases and 5 bases, with 17 bases remaining between them. CDR3 length: 15 amino acids. CDR1 and CDR2 from the germline V gene are MDHEN and SYDVKM. In DNA form, the CDR3 reads TGTGCCAGCACCCAATTGGGGGCGTCGAATGAAAAACTGTTTTTT. This translates into CASTQLGASNEKLFF.

This sequence joins TRBV28 and TRBJ1-2; TRBD1 is a possible D gene (5 bases). CDR3 length equals 15 residues. Looked up from germline, CDR1 is MDHEN and CDR2 is SYDVKM. V lost 6 bases to trimming and J lost 4 bases, with 18 bases between them. The CDR3 DNA reads TGTGCCAGCAGCTGGATGGGGGGATCAATCTATGGCTACACCTTC. Protein sequence: CASSWMGGSIYGYTF.

Only a few counts were recorded for this clonotype. The gene calls are TRBV25-1 and TRBJ2-7; 7 bases map to TRBD1. Germline loops: CDR1 MGHDK, CDR2 SYGVNS. There are 17 residues in the CDR3. V dropped 5 bases and J dropped 2; count of bases not matched to a gene: 15. CDR3: CASSSPHFTGAPYEQYF. The CDR3 DNA reads TGTGCCAGCAGTAGCCCTCACTTTACAGGGGCCCCCTACGAGCAGTACTTC.

The chain links TRBV25-1 to TRBJ2-7, with 11 nucleotides matching TRBD2. The CDR3 covers 16 residues. The V gene end was trimmed by 7 bases and the J gene end by 2 bases; junction bases not matched to a gene: 10. CDR1 MGHDK and CDR2 SYGVNS come from the germline V gene. CDR3 sequence reads: CASNVIVGLAAYEQYF. The DNA of the CDR3 is TGTGCCAGCAATGTTATCGTGGGACTAGCGGCCTACGAGCAGTACTTC.

The V gene is TRBV5-1, the J gene TRBJ2-7; TRBD1 or TRBD2 may be the D gene (5 bases each). The J call may be incorrect, as the DNA end agrees better with TRBJ2-5. Germline assignment: CDR1 SGHRS and CDR2 YFSETQ. CDR3 size: 13 residues. The CDR3: CASSMGVRETQYF. The CDR3 nucleotides read TGCGCCAGCAGCATGGGGGTTAGAGAGACCCAGTACTTC.

The gene calls are TRBV20-1 and TRBJ2-3; TRBD2 aligns across 8 bases. There are 15 residues in the CDR3. Trimming removed 3 bases from V and 4 bases from J; junction bases left unmatched: 9. The germline V gene encodes CDR1 DFQATT and CDR2 SNEGSKA (reference sequence). The DNA of the CDR3 is TGCAGTGCTAGGGTTGAGCGGGAGAAGGCAGATACGCAGTATTTT. It is translated as CSARVEREKADTQYF.

This clonotype has more than one count but fewer than ten. The chain joins TRBV15 to TRBJ1-2; no clear D gene. The CDR3 consists of 14 residues. Germline values: CDR1 LNHNV, CDR2 YYDKDF (reference sequence). Trimming cost V 0 bases and J 8 bases, with 13 bases left between them. CDR3 in amino acids: CATSRDTGIDGYTF. The CDR3 coding sequence is TGTGCCACCAGCAGAGACACGGGGATAGACGGCTACACCTTC.

This clonotype showed up just a few times. This chain uses TRBV5-5 with TRBJ1-2, with D possibly being TRBD1 (6 bases). CDR1 SGHKS and CDR2 YYEKEE come from the germline V gene (reference sequence). V was trimmed by 1 base and J by 5 bases, leaving 12 bases between them. This CDR3 region has 14 residues. The CDR3 sequence: CASSLSPGEYGYTF. CDR3 coding DNA: TGTGCCAGCAGCTTGAGCCCAGGGGAATATGGCTACACCTTC.

This clonotype came up a few times. The chain's CDR3 is CASARTGRETQYF. In DNA, the CDR3 is TGTGCCAGCGCCAGGACAGGGAGAGAGACCCAGTACTTC. V usage is TRBV6-1 and J usage is TRBJ2-5, with 8 bases lining up with TRBD1. Germline loops: CDR1 MNHNS, CDR2 SASEGT. The CDR3 covers 13 residues. V shed 8 bases and J 4 bases; nucleotides not matched to a gene: 6.

This clonotype was seen a handful of times. The gene calls are TRBV20-1 and TRBJ1-5; TRBD1 agrees at 9 bases. This CDR3 contains 15 residues. V shed 3 bases and J 0 bases; nucleotides not matched to a gene: 3. Germline V CDR1 and CDR2: DFQATT, SNEGSKA (reference sequence). The CDR3 sequence: CSARDRGSSNQPQHF. As DNA, the CDR3 is TGCAGTGCTAGGGACAGGGGTAGTAGCAATCAGCCCCAGCATTTT.

A note on this clonotype: The junction departs from the called germline gene at one end, perhaps through a read error. The chain employs TRBV20-1 and TRBJ1-4, with D possibly matching TRBD1 (6 bases). The CDR3 length is 15 residues. Looked up from germline, CDR1 is DFQATT and CDR2 is SNEGSKA (reference sequence). The chain's CDR3 is CSARDGRVGGEELFF. In DNA, the CDR3 is TGCAGTGCTAGAGACGGGCGGGTAGGGGGTGAAGAACTGTTTTTT.

This clonotype was observed a handful of times. The chain carries TRBV29-1 and TRBJ2-7; D not certain. The ends were cut back, 2 bases at V and 3 bases at J, with 14 bases in the middle. This CDR3 has 14 residues. In germline, CDR1 is SQVTM, CDR2 ANQGSEA. CDR3 sequence reads: CSVEFGPSGYEQYF. The CDR3, as DNA: TGCAGCGTTGAATTCGGCCCCTCGGGCTACGAGCAGTACTTC.

This clonotype was seen more than once but under ten times. This chain joins TRBV11-2 and TRBJ2-1, with D maybe TRBD2 (5 bases). The CDR3 extends over 14 amino acids. Germline loops: CDR1 SGHAT, CDR2 FQNNGV. V lost 2 bases to trimming and J lost 8 bases, with 13 bases between them. CDR3 amino acids: CASSLIRGFYEQFF. Here the CDR3 DNA reads TGTGCCAGCAGCTTAATACGGGGTTTCTATGAGCAGTTCTTC.

The chain joins TRBV5-1 to TRBJ2-5; 8 positions match TRBD2. V dropped 2 bases and J dropped 11; count of bases not matched to a gene: 5. The length of the CDR3 is 12 residues. CDR1 and CDR2 from the germline V gene are SGHRS and YFSETQ. Written as DNA, the CDR3 is TGCGCCAGCAGCTTTAGCGGGGTGGCGCAGTACTTC. This encodes CASSFSGVAQYF.

The sample holds a few counts of this clonotype. The chain combines TRBV4-1 with TRBJ2-4; D uncertain. Germline CDR1 is MGHRA and CDR2 is YSYEKL. Trimming removed 4 bases at V and 8 bases at J, with 15 bases between. This CDR3 is built from 14 residues. The CDR3 protein is CASSLNQPPDIQYF. The CDR3 DNA follows: TGCGCCAGCAGCCTTAACCAACCCCCAGACATTCAGTACTTC.

This chain connects TRBV5-1 to TRBJ2-1, with a tentative D call TRBD2 (6 bases). Germline V gene sequence: CDR1 SGHRS, CDR2 YFSETQ. Trimming pared 2 bases from V and 6 bases from J, leaving 15 bases between. This CDR3 is 15 amino acids long. The CDR3 region is CASSLGAGSFNEQFF. CDR3 bases: TGCGCCAGCAGCTTAGGGGCGGGGAGTTTCAATGAGCAGTTCTTC.

At least ten counts were recorded for this clonotype. V gene TRBV5-1 combines with J gene TRBJ1-1; D is ambiguous. The V and J ends lost 0 bases and 0 bases respectively, with 6 bases between them. The CDR3 totals 14 residues. Germline V gene sequence: CDR1 SGHRS, CDR2 YFSETQ. CDR3 protein: CASSLGTMNTEAFF. CDR3 in DNA: TGCGCCAGCAGCTTGGGAACTATGAACACTGAAGCTTTCTTT.

Only a few counts were recorded for this clonotype. An end of the junction differs from the germline gene, which may be a read error. The chain has TRBV7-2 and TRBJ2-1, with 9 nucleotides matching TRBD2. The CDR3 is 18 amino acids. From germline, CDR1 is SGHTA and CDR2 FQGNSA. The CDR3 DNA follows: TGTGCCAGCAGCTTAGCTAGCGGGGGACTTCCCTCCTGCAATGAGCAGTTCTTC. This translates into CASSLASGGLPSCNEQFF.

This clonotype was found many times. The rearrangement joins TRBV5-5 to TRBJ2-5, with TRBD2 matching over 9 bases. Germline V gene data show CDR1 as SGHKS and CDR2 as YYEKEE (reference sequence). This CDR3 region has 15 residues. V dropped 1 base and J dropped 5; count of bases not matched to a gene: 6. DNA for the CDR3: TGTGCCAGCAGCTTGTTTAGCGGGGGTGGGGAGACCCAGTACTTC. It is translated as CASSLFSGGGETQYF.

The chain joins TRBV7-3 to TRBJ2-1, with D perhaps matching TRBD1 (5 bases). The length of the CDR3 is 16 residues. The germline V gene encodes CDR1 SGHTA and CDR2 FQGTGA. V dropped 5 bases and J dropped 0 bases, with 14 bases sitting between them. CDR3 nucleotides: TGTGCCAGCAGCCACTATAGGGGAAGCTCCTACAATGAGCAGTTCTTC. It encodes CASSHYRGSSYNEQFF.

V and J are TRBV9 and TRBJ2-3, with 8 bases aligning to TRBD2. With 3 bases clipped from V and 0 bases from J, the junction kept 15 bases outside the gene matches. Germline assignment: CDR1 SGDLS and CDR2 YYNGEE. The length of the CDR3 is 19 residues. The CDR3 DNA follows: TGTGCCAGCAGCGAGCTTAGCCGGGGGGGTAAAAAAAGCACAGATACGCAGTATTTT. This encodes CASSELSRGGKKSTDTQYF. The full variable domain, its missing parts supplied by reference TRBV9 and TRBJ2-3, is DSGVTQTPKHLITATGQRVTLRCSPRSGDLSVYWYQQSLDQGLQFLIQYYNGEERAKGNILERFSAQQFPDLHSELNLSSLELGDSALYFCASSELSRGGKKSTDTQYFGPGTRLTVL.

The table lists this clonotype with a few counts. The chain joins TRBV10-3 to TRBJ1-2; a possible D gene is TRBD1 (5 bases). This CDR3 is 15 amino acids long. V lost 0 bases and J lost 5, with 13 bases in between. Looked up from germline, CDR1 is ENHRY and CDR2 is SYGVKD. The CDR3, as DNA: TGTGCCATCAGTGAGTCCCAGGGTGTACAGTATGGCTACACCTTC. Translating it yields CAISESQGVQYGYTF.